This T cell receptor beta chain was documented in a study of naive and memory T cell subsets. V lost 6 bases and J lost 4; bases outside the gene matches: 6. The germline V gene encodes CDR1 MNHEY and CDR2 SMNVEV (reference sequence). The CDR3 covers 14 residues. Both TRBC1 and TRBC2 were covered by a beta constant-region primer of two equimolar oligonucleotides. TCRdb recomputed calls from the UMI-ligation and nested PCR reads with MiXCR, one row per CDR3 protein. The repertoire holds about 21,000 distinct CDR3 sequences, with 11% as singletons. This TCR derives from a human donor in good health. The sequencing input was central memory CD8+ T cells from blood. The chain couples TRBV27 to TRBJ1-3, with 7 bases fitting TRBD1. The CDR3 here is CASSRGVGGNTIYF. CDR3 sequence (DNA): TGTGCCAGCAGCAGGGGGGTGGGAGGAAACACCATATATTTT.